The T cell receptor beta chain under discussion was sequenced for a study of Ad26.COV2.S vaccination and SARS-CoV-2 variants. Study details: Donor was assigned to the Ad26.COV2.S arm of trial COV1001. By the intramuscular route, Ad26.COV2.S was given once, or twice 56 days apart. Broader study findings: The analyses of TCR breadth and depth may have understated the size of total T cell responses.

Generated by immunoSEQ multiplex PCR, the TCRdb table keeps only in-frame clones and is missing some. Among approximately 500,000 clones listed, about 83% were seen once. On this clone itself: Antigen: not known.

The CDR3 is 16 residues long. V lost 3 bases, J lost 0 bases, and 9 bases lay in between. Looked up from germline, CDR1 is SEHNR and CDR2 is FQNEAQ (reference sequence). Treatment defined: roughly 18 received Ad26.COV2.S at low or high dose, single or two shots; about five received placebo; per-sample allocation not given. Sampling was done on day 63 after the first vaccine or placebo injection. Wuhan-strain SARS-CoV-2 spike was expressed by the Ad26 vector that made up the vaccine. The sequence was collected from a person aged 18-65 years who received the Ad26.COV2.S COVID-19 vaccine or a placebo. The chain joins TRBV7-9 to TRBJ2-6; no firm D call. This material consisted of peripheral blood, taken in a trial of Ad26.COV2.S vaccine versus placebo. The CDR3 here is CASSFLVDSGANVLTF. The DNA of the CDR3 is TGTGCCAGCAGCTTTTTGGTCGACTCTGGGGCCAACGTCCTGACTTTC.